Listed here is a single T cell receptor beta chain. What it binds is not known. The record originates from a study of T cell repertoires in cytomegalovirus infection. Study overall: Carrying CMV and the relevant HLA type showed in public TCR beta signatures.

TCRdb used MiXCR to reprocess the reads, holding one entry per CDR3 protein. The repertoire holds a few hundred thousand distinct CDR3 sequences, with approximately 22% as singletons. Germline trimming cut 2 bases from V and 1 base from J; bases unmatched to any gene: 5. This CDR3 is built from 15 residues. Germline V gene data show CDR1 as SGHRS and CDR2 as YFSETQ. Study-wide results and limits: Cumulative frequency (of public TCR beta family members) identified carriers of CMV plus the relevant HLA. HLA-C-restricted, CMV-specific TCR beta clonotypes were dominant ex vivo.

This sequence joins TRBV5-1 and TRBJ1-1; 7 bases line up with TRBD1. Sequenced sample: CD8+ T cells from PBMCs. The sequence was collected from a human donor in good health (CMV status not recorded). Some clones in this sample may be carry-over from other donors' samples. The CDR3 DNA sequence: TGCGCCAGCAGCTTAGACCGACAGGGGAACACTGAAGCTTTCTTT. Translating it yields CASSLDRQGNTEAFF.